Described below is a single T cell receptor (beta chain) sequence and its context. Antigen unknown. Nominally healthy donors were sampled, though unrecorded immune exposures were likely. This CDR3 region has 16 residues. Trimming pared 2 bases from V and 1 base from J, leaving 11 bases between. CDR1 and CDR2 (germline): KGHSH, LQKENI. This sample is part of a study of cytomegalovirus exposure and HLA in healthy donors. Whole-study findings and limits: It was confirmed in vitro that a few of the CMV-associated chains were specific for CMV antigens. As was reported, the HLA-A and HLA-B alleles of most subjects were accurately predicted from TCR beta sequences.

PCR primers comprised 60 Vbeta and 13 Jbeta primers. This table comes from immunoSEQ multiplex PCR, and its TCRdb copy is limited to in-frame clones, with some not included. Counted here are about 230,000 clones, about 88% occurring once; the ten biggest clones make up roughly 0.24%. The specimen was PBMCs. The rearrangement links TRBV18 to TRBJ2-2, with D perhaps matching TRBD2 (6 bases). This TCR came from a girl aged 2 to 9 in good health and CMV-seronegative. DNA for the CDR3: TGTGCCAGCTCACCAATAGCGGCATTGAACACCGGGGAGCTGTTTTTT. Translating gives CASSPIAALNTGELFF.